The clone carrying this TCR beta chain appeared once. Its antigen is unknown. The CDR3 is 13 amino acids. Germline CDR1 MNHEY, CDR2 SVGAGI. The V end lost 5 bases, the J end lost 6 bases, and 11 bases lay between the germline ends. MiXCR, applied by TCRdb to the reads, yields one record per CDR3 protein. In the table there are about a million distinct CDR3 sequences, roughly 30% of which are singletons. The sample belongs to a study of T cell repertoires in cytomegalovirus infection. The TCR originated in a human donor in good health (CMV status not recorded). Some clones in this sample may be carry-over from other donors' samples. The chain links TRBV6-5 to TRBJ2-1, with a weak D call TRBD2 (6 bases). The sequencing here drew on cultured CD8+ T cells from PBMCs, taken from culture after CMV antigen stimulation. The CDR3 here is CASSAGPLNEQFF. The CDR3 DNA sequence: TGTGCCAGCAGTGCGGGACCCCTCAATGAGCAGTTCTTC.